This T cell receptor (beta chain) is from a study of shared clonotypes between healthy human individuals. Study-wide background: Researchers assigned three CD4 naive, three CD4 memory, two CD8 naive and one CD8 memory plate to each donor.

V lost 4 bases to trimming and J lost 3 bases, with 12 bases between them. The germline CDR1 and CDR2 sequences are SEHNR and FQNEAQ (reference sequence). This CDR3 is 14 amino acids long. This clone was detected only once. Some clones are missing from TCRdb's copy, which holds only in-frame ones; the method was immunoSEQ multiplex PCR. The repertoire holds 2,500,000 or so clones, with approximately 94% as singletons. The sample was naive CD4+ T cells sorted from blood. Described subset: CD45RA+ positively selected. The TCR was taken from a man in his late teens or twenties in good health. The chain employs TRBV7-9 and TRBJ1-2; D gene ambiguous. CDR3 DNA sequence: TGTGCCAGCAGCTCGGGGTCAGCGTACTATGGCTACACCTTC. Amino acids: CASSSGSAYYGYTF.